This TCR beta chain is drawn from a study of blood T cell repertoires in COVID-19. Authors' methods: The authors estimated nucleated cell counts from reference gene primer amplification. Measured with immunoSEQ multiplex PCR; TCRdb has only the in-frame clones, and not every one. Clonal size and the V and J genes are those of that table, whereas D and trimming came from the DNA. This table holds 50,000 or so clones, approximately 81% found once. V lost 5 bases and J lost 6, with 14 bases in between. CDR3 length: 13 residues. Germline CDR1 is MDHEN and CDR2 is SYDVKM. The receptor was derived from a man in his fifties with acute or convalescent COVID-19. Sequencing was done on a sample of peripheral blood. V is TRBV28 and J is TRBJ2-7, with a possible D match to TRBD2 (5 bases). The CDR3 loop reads CASSPRFRGEQYF. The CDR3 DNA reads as TGTGCCAGCAGTCCTCGTTTTCGGGGCGAGCAGTACTTC.